Below are 30 T cell receptor beta chains sequenced from a single sample in a study of chemoradiotherapy in HPV16-positive cancers. The repertoire was sequenced with immunoSEQ multiplex PCR; TCRdb's copy has only in-frame clones and lacks some. The table has under 8,500 clones, 70% to 90% seen once. Sequenced material: blood, taken from a patient who underwent chemoradiotherapy. Receptors were obtained from a human donor with HPV-associated anogenital cancer.

The CDR3 reads CASSTALAGTYNEQFF. In DNA, the CDR3 is TGTGCCAGCAGCACAGCACTAGCGGGGACTTACAATGAGCAGTTCTTC. The rearrangement uses TRBV7-9 and TRBJ2-1; TRBD2 matches 10 bases. J gave up 4 bases and V 5 bases, and 8 bases lay outside the gene matches. The CDR3 contains 16 residues. Germline loops: CDR1 SEHNR, CDR2 FQNEAQ (reference sequence). The full variable domain, with the rest looked up from reference TRBV7-9 and TRBJ2-1, is DTGVSQNPRHKITKRGQNVTFRCDPISEHNRLYWYRQTLGQGPEFLTYFQNEAQLEKSRLLSDRFSAERPKGSFSTLEIQRTEQGDSAMYLCASSTALAGTYNEQFFGPGTRLTVL.

This clone showed up just once. This chain uses TRBV6-1 with TRBJ1-2; TRBD1 matches at 7 bases. The CDR3 spans 13 residues. CDR1 is MNHNS, CDR2 SASEGT, per germline. J lost 4 bases, V lost 6 bases, and 5 bases had no gene match. The CDR3 loop is CASRGDRSYGYTF. CDR3 DNA: TGTGCCAGCAGAGGGGACAGAAGCTATGGCTACACCTTC.

V gene TRBV10-2 combines with J gene TRBJ2-7; D might be TRBD2 (6 bases). The CDR3 contains 12 residues. The V end lost 4 bases, the J end lost 5 bases, and 9 bases lay between the germline ends. CDR1 WSHSY and CDR2 SAAADI come from the germline V gene. Here the CDR3 DNA reads TGCGCCAGCAGTGTCACGGGGGACGAGCAGTACTTC. This codes for CASSVTGDEQYF.

This sequence joins TRBV9 and TRBJ1-1; D not certain. The CDR3 has 13 amino acids. Trimming removed 0 bases from V and 1 base from J, with 4 bases in between. Germline CDR1 SGDLS, CDR2 YYNGEE. CDR3 in DNA: TGTGCCAGCAGCGTAGCAGGGAACACTGAAGCTTTCTTT. Amino acid sequence: CASSVAGNTEAFF. The full variable domain, rest sourced from reference TRBV9 and TRBJ1-1, is DSGVTQTPKHLITATGQRVTLRCSPRSGDLSVYWYQQSLDQGLQFLIQYYNGEERAKGNILERFSAQQFPDLHSELNLSSLELGDSALYFCASSVAGNTEAFFGQGTRLTVV.

This rearrangement joins TRBV9 to TRBJ2-1; D might be TRBD1 or TRBD2, each matching 6 bases. The germline V and J ends were trimmed by 3 bases and 0 bases, with 13 bases remaining between them. The CDR3 is 16 amino acids. Per the germline V gene, CDR1 is SGDLS and CDR2 is YYNGEE. The CDR3 coding sequence is TGTGCCAGCAGCGCCGGAGGGGGGAGCTCCTACAATGAGCAGTTCTTC. Amino acids: CASSAGGGSSYNEQFF. Complete variable domain (other parts from reference TRBV9 and TRBJ2-1): DSGVTQTPKHLITATGQRVTLRCSPRSGDLSVYWYQQSLDQGLQFLIQYYNGEERAKGNILERFSAQQFPDLHSELNLSSLELGDSALYFCASSAGGGSSYNEQFFGPGTRLTVL.

The rearrangement joins TRBV6-5 to TRBJ1-2; tentative D call: TRBD1 (6 bases). Deletions cut 0 bases from V and 7 bases from J, with 15 bases between. The CDR3 has 15 residues. Germline CDR1 and CDR2: MNHEY and SVGAGI. CDR3 DNA: TGTGCCAGCAGTTACTCGGGCAGGGGTGGTGGTGGCTACACCTTC. The encoded protein is CASSYSGRGGGGYTF.

The chain employs TRBV5-1 and TRBJ2-5; D might be TRBD1 (6 bases). V lost 7 bases and J lost 1, with 17 bases in between. From germline, CDR1 is SGHRS and CDR2 YFSETQ. This CDR3 comprises 15 residues. For the CDR3, the DNA is TGCGCCAGCGGGGACAAATCAGTATTCCAAGAGACCCAGTACTTC. This codes for CASGDKSVFQETQYF.

In this sample, this clone turned up once. The J gene is TRBJ1-1, the V gene TRBV5-4, with D perhaps TRBD1 (6 bases). Trimming took off 2 bases at V and 4 bases at J, with 9 bases between the two ends. CDR3 length: 13 residues. Germline-derived CDR1 and CDR2 are SGHNT and YYREEE (reference sequence). The CDR3 DNA sequence: TGTGCCAGCAGCTTTCGGGGGGCCACTGAAGCTTTCTTT. As protein: CASSFRGATEAFF.

The chain employs TRBV5-1 and TRBJ2-3, with D possibly being TRBD2 (6 bases). The CDR3 covers 15 residues. The germline V gene encodes CDR1 SGHRS and CDR2 YFSETQ. V was pared by 3 bases and J by 5 bases, with 16 bases between. This chain's CDR3 is CASSSTPGGGDTQYF. The CDR3 bases are TGCGCCAGCAGCTCAACCCCCGGGGGAGGAGATACGCAGTATTTT.

The V gene is TRBV30, the J gene TRBJ1-4; tentative D call: TRBD1 (6 bases). Germline CDR1 and CDR2: GTSNPN and SVGIG (reference sequence). V shed 7 bases and J shed 5 bases, with 11 bases lying between them. The length of the CDR3 is 12 residues. This CDR3 reads CASQGRNEKLFF. CDR3 nucleotide sequence: TGTGCCTCGCAGGGGAGGAATGAAAAACTGTTTTTT.

The V and J genes are TRBV6-1 and TRBJ2-5; the D gene is possibly TRBD1 (7 bases). CDR3 length: 15 residues. Germline V gene sequence: CDR1 MNHNS, CDR2 SASEGT. V lost 2 bases to trimming and J lost 2 bases, with 12 bases between them. CDR3 loop: CASSESTGRQETQYF. In DNA, the CDR3 is TGTGCCAGCAGTGAATCGACAGGGAGGCAAGAGACCCAGTACTTC.

The V and J genes are TRBV7-2 and TRBJ1-5; no reliable D call. There are 14 residues in the CDR3. Trimming shortened V by 4 bases and J by 2 bases, and 9 bases separated the two germline ends. The germline V gene encodes CDR1 SGHTA and CDR2 FQGNSA. The CDR3 DNA reads as TGTGCCAGCAGCTCCGTTTATGGCAATCAGCCCCAGCATTTT. Its translation: CASSSVYGNQPQHF.

The chain joins TRBV9 to TRBJ1-2; no definite D call. CDR1 is SGDLS, CDR2 YYNGEE, per germline. This CDR3 contains 17 residues. V was clipped by 4 bases and J by 6 bases, with 25 bases between them. CDR3 nucleotide sequence: TGTGCCAGCAGCAGAGGACCCTTTGACACGACGTTAGATGGCTACACCTTC. Protein product: CASSRGPFDTTLDGYTF.

The chain couples TRBV9 to TRBJ1-1; 8 nucleotides match TRBD1. Trimming cost V 6 bases and J 5 bases; bases outside gene matches: 12. This CDR3 region has 15 residues. The V gene's germline CDR1 is SGDLS and CDR2 YYNGEE. The CDR3 loop reads CASNNLQGGTTEAFF. Written as DNA, the CDR3 is TGTGCCAGCAACAACCTACAGGGGGGTACGACTGAAGCTTTCTTT.

The chain is built from TRBV5-1 and TRBJ2-5; 7 nucleotides agree with TRBD1. This CDR3 comprises 14 residues. Unmatched junction bases numbered 15, after V lost 5 bases and J lost 11 bases. Germline V CDR1 and CDR2: SGHRS, YFSETQ. CDR3 coding DNA: TGCGCCAGCAGTGCCGACCCCGGGACAGCGACGCAGTACTTC. Protein: CASSADPGTATQYF.

CDR3 region: CASSASSGGYNEQFF. As DNA, the CDR3 is TGTGCCAGCAGTGCTTCTAGCGGGGGGTACAATGAGCAGTTCTTC. The genes are TRBV6-1 and TRBJ2-1; 11 nucleotides align to TRBD2. This CDR3 has 15 amino acids. Per germline, CDR1 MNHNS and CDR2 SASEGT. The V segment lost 4 bases and the J segment 4 bases; nucleotides outside the gene matches: 3.

The rearrangement joins TRBV5-1 to TRBJ1-2; no definite D call. The CDR3 totals 15 residues. V was pared by 2 bases and J by 8 bases, with 19 bases between. Germline CDR1 and CDR2: SGHRS and YFSETQ. CDR3 nucleotide sequence: TGCGCCAGCAGCTTCGGTGGTAATGGAGTTGAGGGCTACACCTTC. Translation gives CASSFGGNGVEGYTF.

The chain has TRBV5-5 and TRBJ1-4; 7 bases map to TRBD1. Germline lookup yields CDR1 SGHKS and CDR2 YYEKEE (reference sequence). This CDR3 is 14 amino acids long. V was pared by 4 bases and J by 8 bases, with 8 bases of the junction left unmatched. For the CDR3, the DNA is TGTGCCAGCAGCCACGGACAGGCTGGGGAAAAACTGTTTTTT. As protein: CASSHGQAGEKLFF.

V is TRBV19 and J is TRBJ2-2; D is uncertain. CDR1 LNHDA and CDR2 SQIVND come from the germline V gene (reference sequence). The CDR3 has 14 residues. V gave up 5 bases and J gave up 5 bases, with 12 bases separating them. CDR3 residues: CASSFRPDTGELFF. The DNA of the CDR3 is TGTGCCAGTAGTTTTAGACCTGATACCGGGGAGCTGTTTTTT. The variable domain in full, completed from reference TRBV19 and TRBJ2-2, reads DGGITQSPKYLFRKEGQNVTLSCEQNLNHDAMYWYRQDPGQGLRLIYYSQIVNDFQKGDIAEGYSVSREKKESFPLTVTSAQKNPTAFYLCASSFRPDTGELFFGEGSRLTVL.

The chain is built from TRBV30 and TRBJ2-3; either TRBD1 or TRBD2 may fit D (6 bases each). Germline V lookup: CDR1 GTSNPN, CDR2 SVGIG (reference sequence). V shed 3 bases and J shed 2 bases, with 9 bases lying between them. There are 13 residues in the CDR3. The CDR3 loop is CAWSGGATDTQYF. CDR3 DNA sequence: TGTGCCTGGAGCGGGGGCGCCACAGATACGCAGTATTTT.

The rearrangement joins TRBV28 to TRBJ1-2; D not certain. The germline V and J ends were trimmed by 2 bases and 5 bases, with 9 bases remaining between them. Looked up from germline, CDR1 is MDHEN and CDR2 is SYDVKM. This CDR3 region has 13 residues. CDR3 DNA sequence: TGTGCCAGCAGTTTAGTGGCGGAATATGGCTACACCTTC. This encodes CASSLVAEYGYTF.

The genes are TRBV5-1 and TRBJ2-2; 9 bases align to TRBD1. V was pared by 5 bases and J by 7 bases, with 6 bases of the junction left unmatched. The CDR3 loop spans 14 amino acids. Per the germline V gene, CDR1 is SGHRS and CDR2 is YFSETQ. The CDR3 DNA is TGCGCCAGCAGTAGACAGGGGGACGGCGGGGAGCTGTTTTTT. Translation: CASSRQGDGGELFF.

The chain carries TRBV12-5 and TRBJ2-1; TRBD1 agrees at 8 bases. Looked up from germline, CDR1 is LGHNT and CDR2 is FRNRAP. CDR3 length: 15 residues. The junction had 10 bases not matched to a gene; V was cut back by 7 bases and J by 5 bases. The CDR3 region has the DNA TGTGCTAGTGACCCACCGGGACAGGTGGACAATGAGCAGTTCTTC. Translating gives CASDPPGQVDNEQFF.

The chain carries TRBV27 and TRBJ1-3, with unresolved D. The CDR3 length is 14 residues. Germline values: CDR1 MNHEY, CDR2 SMNVEV (reference sequence). The germline V and J ends were trimmed by 7 bases and 0 bases, with 10 bases remaining between them. CDR3 nucleotide sequence: TGTGCCAGCATGGCATTAAGCTCTGGAAACACCATATATTTT. Protein product: CASMALSSGNTIYF.

The rearrangement joins TRBV5-1 to TRBJ1-4; no definite D call. This CDR3 spans 15 amino acids. Per germline, CDR1 SGHRS and CDR2 YFSETQ. Trimming removed 1 base from V and 5 bases from J, with 12 bases in between. In DNA, the CDR3 is TGCGCCAGCAGCTTGTTTCCAGTGCCAAATGAAAAACTGTTTTTT. This translates into CASSLFPVPNEKLFF. Full variable domain (remainder filled in from reference TRBV5-1 and TRBJ1-4): KAGVTQTPRYLIKTRGQQVTLSCSPISGHRSVSWYQQTPGQGLQFLFEYFSETQRNKGNFPGRFSGRQFSNSRSEMNVSTLELGDSALYLCASSLFPVPNEKLFFGSGTQLSVL.

The CDR3, as DNA: TGTGCCATCAGTGATAAAATGAACACTGAAGCTTTCTTT. It encodes CAISDKMNTEAFF. This sequence joins TRBV10-3 and TRBJ1-1; D gene unclear. This CDR3 has 13 amino acids. Trimming removed 3 bases at V and 0 bases at J, with 5 bases between. Germline values: CDR1 ENHRY, CDR2 SYGVKD.

The chain has TRBV27 and TRBJ1-1; 9 bases match TRBD1. Germline assignment: CDR1 MNHEY and CDR2 SMNVEV (reference sequence). V lost 5 bases, J lost 11 bases, and 6 bases stayed unmatched. This CDR3 is 12 amino acids long. The CDR3: CASSLTGGRAFF. The CDR3 DNA reads as TGTGCCAGCAGTCTCACAGGGGGCAGGGCTTTCTTT.

The chain carries TRBV5-1 and TRBJ2-7; D gene unclear. The length of the CDR3 is 13 residues. Trimming cost V 4 bases and J 6 bases, with 14 bases left between them. Germline values: CDR1 SGHRS, CDR2 YFSETQ. The CDR3 nucleotides are TGCGCCAGCAGCATAACGGTAACCGGCGAGCAGTACTTC. Protein product: CASSITVTGEQYF. The whole variable domain, filled in from reference TRBV5-1 and TRBJ2-7, reads KAGVTQTPRYLIKTRGQQVTLSCSPISGHRSVSWYQQTPGQGLQFLFEYFSETQRNKGNFPGRFSGRQFSNSRSEMNVSTLELGDSALYLCASSITVTGEQYFGPGTRLTVT.

The rearrangement links TRBV5-1 to TRBJ1-4; TRBD1 matches 7 bases. CDR1 and CDR2 (germline): SGHRS, YFSETQ. Trimming took 4 bases from V and 3 from J; bases not matched to a gene: 6. The CDR3 has 15 amino acids. The CDR3 loop is CASSAGTASNEKLFF. The CDR3 region has the DNA TGCGCCAGCAGCGCGGGGACAGCCTCTAATGAAAAACTGTTTTTT.

On this clone itself: A read error may produce the germline difference seen at one junction end. The rearrangement uses TRBV7-9 and TRBJ2-5, with 11 bases identical to TRBD2. The CDR3 runs 12 residues. CDR1 is SEHNR, CDR2 FQNEAQ, per germline (reference sequence). Here the CDR3 reads CASSLAGGTQYF. The CDR3 coding sequence is TGTGCCAGCAGCCTAGCGGGAGGGACCCAGTACTTC.